This TCR beta chain was retrieved from a study of cytomegalovirus exposure and HLA in healthy donors. General observations from the study: An ancestry cluster, one associated with Asian ancestry, reportedly showed fewer N-insertions than the roughly 610-donor mean in a later analysis.

The PCR was carried out with 60 Vbeta primers and 13 Jbeta primers. Clones were sequenced by immunoSEQ multiplex PCR, and TCRdb holds only the in-frame ones, with some missing. The profile covers approximately 140,000 clones, with more than 60% appearing a single time and 2.5% to 3% taken by the ten largest. Notes on this clone: What it binds is unknown.

In germline, CDR1 is MRHNA, CDR2 SNTAGT. The V end was cut by 2 bases, the J end by 4 bases, with 11 bases between. This CDR3 comprises 14 residues. The chain couples TRBV6-4 to TRBJ1-2; a weak D match, TRBD1 (6 bases). The sequenced sample was PBMCs. The receptor was derived from a male donor in good health and CMV-seronegative. The CDR3 DNA follows: TGTGCCAGCAGTGACGGACAGATAATCTATGGCTACACCTTC. Protein product: CASSDGQIIYGYTF.